This TCR beta chain emerged from a study of T-cell reconstitution after alpha-beta-depleted transplantation in children. This clonotype was recorded a few times. Trimming left V 1 base short and J 1 base short, with 11 bases between. The CDR3 is 14 residues long. Germline V gene lookup returns CDR1 DFQATT and CDR2 SNEGSKA (reference sequence). For TCRbeta, the library was prepared with unique molecular identifiers. MiXCR, run by TCRdb on the PCR reads, gives a single entry per CDR3 protein. The sample lists about 500,000 distinct CDR3 sequences; less than 35% were seen once. The sample here was PBMCs from the stem cell graft donor, taken from the stem cell graft. The chain employs TRBV20-1 and TRBJ2-7, with unresolved D. The source of this sequence is a human donor who donated a stem cell graft to a child with aplastic anemia. CDR3 coding DNA: TGCAGTGCTAGAGGTGAGCGTTCGTCCTACGAGCAGTACTTC. Encoded protein: CSARGERSSYEQYF.